These 29 T cell receptor beta chains were all obtained from the same sample, sequenced in a study of blood T cells in healthy people across ages. Primers used in a second PCR of roughly 7 to 11 cycles were a sample-barcoded 5' primer and a J-beta primer mix. TCRdb re-called the 5' RACE reads with MiXCR, one entry per CDR3 protein. The repertoire holds about a million distinct CDR3 sequences, with under 40% as singletons. The sequenced material came from blood. These receptors all stem from a man between 18 and 35 years old in good health.

This clonotype came up a few times. The rearrangement uses TRBV12-3 or TRBV12-4 and TRBJ2-5; the match to TRBD1 covers 10 bases. The CDR3 spans 16 residues. J lost 3 bases, V lost 5 bases, and 9 bases had no gene match. For the CDR3, the DNA is TGTGCCAGCAGTCCCCAACCGGGACAGGGGAAAGAGACCCAGTACTTC. The encoded protein is CASSPQPGQGKETQYF.

The CDR3 DNA follows: TGTGCCAGCAGAGAGACAGGGCCAAATACGCAGTATTTT. Protein product: CASRETGPNTQYF. V gene TRBV6-6 combines with J gene TRBJ2-3, with 7 bases aligning to TRBD1. V gave up 6 bases and J gave up 7 bases; unmatched junction bases: 7. The CDR3 loop spans 13 amino acids. Germline V lookup: CDR1 MNHNY, CDR2 SVGAGI (reference sequence).

The CDR3, as DNA: TGTGCCAGCAGGTCGTTCGGGGCAGTTGCAGATACGCAGTATTTT. Its protein product is CASRSFGAVADTQYF. The V gene is TRBV4-2, the J gene TRBJ2-3, with D perhaps being TRBD1 or TRBD2 (5 bases each). This CDR3 region has 15 residues. Germline V lookup: CDR1 LGHNA, CDR2 YNFKEQ. Trimming pared 6 bases from V and 4 bases from J, leaving 17 bases between.

Only a few counts were recorded for this clonotype. The gene calls are TRBV29-1 and TRBJ1-6, with D tentatively TRBD1 (6 bases). Germline assignment: CDR1 SQVTM and CDR2 ANQGSEA. This CDR3 region has 13 residues. The germline V and J ends were trimmed by 5 bases and 7 bases, with 12 bases remaining between them. The CDR3 region has the DNA TGCAGCGTTTCAAGGACAGTAAATTCACCCCTCCACTTT. As protein: CSVSRTVNSPLHF.

The chain carries TRBV7-2 and TRBJ2-3, with 10 bases fitting TRBD1. V was pared by 4 bases and J by 4 bases, with 5 bases of the junction left unmatched. CDR1 SGHTA and CDR2 FQGNSA come from the germline V gene. CDR3 length equals 15 residues. The CDR3 here is CASSSDGTGADTQYF. For the CDR3, the DNA is TGTGCCAGCAGCTCAGACGGGACAGGGGCAGATACGCAGTATTTT.

CDR3 region: CASGIGHYNEQFF. The CDR3, as DNA: TGTGCTAGTGGTATAGGACACTACAATGAGCAGTTCTTC. The chain has TRBV12-5 and TRBJ2-1, with D possibly being TRBD1 (5 bases). V was shortened by 5 bases and J by 3 bases, with 8 bases between the two germline ends. The germline CDR1 and CDR2 sequences are LGHNT and FRNRAP. This CDR3 is 13 amino acids long.

This clonotype has ten or more counts. The J gene is TRBJ2-2, the V gene TRBV27; D is ambiguous. V gave up 2 bases and J gave up 5 bases, with 9 bases separating them. This CDR3 is 14 amino acids long. Germline CDR1 MNHEY, CDR2 SMNVEV (reference sequence). The CDR3 nucleotides are TGTGCCAGCAGTTTAGACGAGAGTACCGGGGAGCTGTTTTTT. Translating gives CASSLDESTGELFF.

Remarks on this clonotype: A read error may account for a junction end that differs from germline. The chain has TRBV7-3 and TRBJ1-1; weak D call: TRBD1 (5 bases). Germline CDR1 and CDR2: SGHTA and FQGTGA. The CDR3 sequence is 15 residues long. The CDR3 loop is CASSLGAGLNIEAFF. In DNA, the CDR3 is TGTGCCAGCAGCTTAGGAGCAGGGTTGAACATTGAAGCTTTCTTT.

This chain connects TRBV4-1 to TRBJ2-5, with D possibly being TRBD1 (6 bases). Germline CDR1 MGHRA, CDR2 YSYEKL. The V end was cut by 4 bases, the J end by 3 bases, with 18 bases between. The CDR3 has 16 amino acids. CDR3 residues: CASSRLIRAGEETQYF. The CDR3 DNA follows: TGCGCCAGCAGCCGCCTCATTCGGGCAGGGGAAGAGACCCAGTACTTC.

This clonotype appeared a few times. The chain employs TRBV2 and TRBJ2-2, with D unresolved. The CDR3 is 12 amino acids. V was clipped by 7 bases and J by 3 bases, with 6 bases between them. CDR1 is SNHLY, CDR2 FYNNEI, per germline. The CDR3 protein is CASKWDTGELFF. The CDR3 nucleotides are TGTGCCAGCAAGTGGGACACCGGGGAGCTGTTTTTT.

This clonotype was observed a few times. The CDR3 loop is CASSVGGGAGQPQHF. The DNA of the CDR3 is TGTGCCAGCAGCGTAGGAGGGGGCGCGGGTCAGCCCCAGCATTTT. The chain combines TRBV9 with TRBJ1-5; 7 bases are shared with TRBD1. The CDR3 is 15 amino acids. The ends lost 0 bases at V and 6 bases at J; junction bases unmatched: 6. From germline, CDR1 is SGDLS and CDR2 YYNGEE.

The rearrangement uses TRBV20-1 and TRBJ2-4; TRBD1 agrees at 9 bases. Matching the DNA end better, TRBJ2-7 makes the J call doubtful. Germline V gene data show CDR1 as DFQATT and CDR2 as SNEGSKA (reference sequence). The CDR3 length is 14 residues. The CDR3 sequence is CSARRTGETYEQYF. As DNA, the CDR3 is TGCAGTGCTAGGAGGACAGGGGAGACCTACGAGCAGTACTTC.

The rearrangement joins TRBV5-1 to TRBJ2-1, with D tentatively TRBD1 or TRBD2 (5 bases each). Trimming pared 8 bases from V and 6 bases from J, leaving 18 bases between. The CDR3 is 14 residues long. CDR1 is SGHRS, CDR2 YFSETQ, per germline. CDR3 sequence (DNA): TGCGCCAGTCCCGGGACCGTGGCGACCAATGAGCAGTTCTTC. It specifies CASPGTVATNEQFF.

This chain connects TRBV5-6 to TRBJ1-2, with D perhaps TRBD1 (6 bases). Germline CDR1 SGHDT, CDR2 YYEEEE. CDR3 length: 13 amino acids. V was cut by 6 bases and J by 6 bases, with 15 bases left in between. CDR3 region: CASNPGHRDGYTF. CDR3 nucleotides: TGTGCCAGCAATCCGGGACACAGAGATGGCTACACCTTC.

This chain uses TRBV6-5 with TRBJ2-3, with D tentatively TRBD1 or TRBD2 (6 bases each). Germline assignment: CDR1 MNHEY and CDR2 SVGAGI. The CDR3 has 16 amino acids. V was clipped by 3 bases and J by 3 bases, with 16 bases between them. In DNA, the CDR3 is TGTGCCAGCAGTTATGGGCAGGGGACTTCGACAGATACGCAGTATTTT. This gives the protein CASSYGQGTSTDTQYF.

This chain connects TRBV21-1 to TRBJ2-5; the DNA was not compared with TRBD1, the D call given in the table. TRBV21-1 is an annotated pseudogene. The CDR3 is 13 residues long. The CDR3 nucleotides are TGTACCAGCGTTAGGGGTCGGACGGAGACCCAGTACTTC. Its protein product is CTSVRGRTETQYF.

This sequence joins TRBV7-2 and TRBJ2-3; TRBD2 matches 13 bases. The CDR3 consists of 18 residues. Germline loops: CDR1 SGHTA, CDR2 FQGNSA. The trim removed 6 bases at V and 3 bases at J, leaving 12 bases unmatched. The CDR3 nucleotides are TGTGCCAGCAGACGACTAACTAGCGGGGGGGCCGGGACAGATACGCAGTATTTT. It yields the protein CASRRLTSGGAGTDTQYF.

This clonotype was recorded a few times. The CDR3 nucleotides read TGTGCCAGCAGCTTAGCGGGGGCGGGCGCATATACGCAGTATTTT. It encodes CASSLAGAGAYTQYF. V gene TRBV7-2 combines with J gene TRBJ2-3; TRBD1 is a possible D gene (6 bases). The germline V and J ends were trimmed by 0 bases and 7 bases, with 14 bases remaining between them. The germline V gene has CDR1 SGHTA and CDR2 FQGNSA. The CDR3 spans 15 residues.

In nucleotides, the CDR3 is TGTGCCATCAGTGAGCCAGCCCCAGATACGCAGTATTTT. Its translation: CAISEPAPDTQYF. This sequence joins TRBV10-3 and TRBJ2-3, with D unclear. This CDR3 comprises 13 residues. The germline gives CDR1 ENHRY, CDR2 SYGVKD. V was cut by 2 bases and J by 4 bases, with 7 bases left in between.

This clonotype was counted between two and nine times. The rearrangement links TRBV12-3 or TRBV12-4 to TRBJ1-2; weak D call: TRBD1 (6 bases). The CDR3 contains 13 residues. V was cut by 6 bases and J by 7 bases, with 15 bases left in between. CDR3 nucleotides: TGTGCCAGCAGAAAGGGGGGGAAGTCTGGCTACACCTTC. Translation: CASRKGGKSGYTF.

This clonotype came up a few times. This rearrangement joins TRBV15 to TRBJ2-4; the D is unclear. The germline CDR1 and CDR2 sequences are LNHNV and YYDKDF (reference sequence). Trimming stripped 2 bases from V and 1 base from J, with 12 bases between. The CDR3 is made up of 16 amino acids. CDR3 DNA sequence: TGTGCCACCAGCAGATCCCGTCCCGGGGCCAAAAACATTCAGTACTTC. The encoded protein is CATSRSRPGAKNIQYF.

This clonotype was seen a few times. The chain recombines TRBV6-5 with TRBJ2-5; D is perhaps TRBD1 (5 bases). The assigned J gene may be wrong: the sequence end matches TRBJ2-7 better. Looked up from germline, CDR1 is MNHEY and CDR2 is SVGAGI. The CDR3 is 15 amino acids. CDR3 sequence: CASSYGGETGPEQYF. The CDR3 DNA is TGTGCCAGCAGTTACGGTGGAGAAACAGGACCCGAGCAGTACTTC.

The V call is TRBV7-9, the J call TRBJ2-7; D is unresolved. The CDR3 length is 12 residues. CDR1 SEHNR and CDR2 FQNEAQ come from the germline V gene (reference sequence). V lost 5 bases and J 10 bases, leaving 15 bases between the germline ends. CDR3 nucleotide sequence: TGTGCCAGCAGCCCGGACCTTGGGATCCAGTACTTC. Translated: CASSPDLGIQYF.

V and J are TRBV20-1 and TRBJ1-1; 8 nucleotides agree with TRBD1. CDR1 and CDR2 (germline): DFQATT, SNEGSKA (reference sequence). V trimming: 4 bases; J trimming: 3 bases; junction bases outside the gene matches: 7. The CDR3 has 14 amino acids. The CDR3 DNA follows: TGCAGTGCTACTCAGGGGGCCCGGGACACTGAAGCTTTCTTT. It specifies CSATQGARDTEAFF.

With regard to this clonotype: The junction and the germline gene differ at one end; a read error may be behind it. The rearrangement joins TRBV4-3 to TRBJ2-6, with TRBD1 identical over 9 bases. Germline lookup yields CDR1 LGHNA and CDR2 YSLEER. The length of the CDR3 is 14 residues. CDR3 nucleotide sequence: TGCGCCAGCAGCCACAGGACAGGGGTCAACGTCCTGACTTTC. The encoded protein is CASSHRTGVNVLTF.

V and J are TRBV20-1 and TRBJ1-1, with TRBD1 identical over 12 bases. The CDR3 totals 17 residues. Germline CDR1 reads DFQATT; CDR2 reads SNEGSKA (reference sequence). Trimming removed 5 bases from V and 5 bases from J; junction bases left unmatched: 15. CDR3 nucleotide sequence: TGCAGTGCTCATGAACCGGGACAGGGGGCAAAGAGGACTGAAGCTTTCTTT. Encoded protein: CSAHEPGQGAKRTEAFF.

This clonotype was seen a few times. J is TRBJ2-3 and V is TRBV14; a possible D gene is TRBD2 (5 bases). Per germline, CDR1 SGHDN and CDR2 FVKESK. The CDR3 has 13 residues. V shed 3 bases and J shed 6 bases, with 10 bases lying between them. The CDR3 nucleotides are TGTGCCAGCAGCCACCTTCCGGGGGATACGCAGTATTTT. It codes for CASSHLPGDTQYF.

This clonotype was seen a handful of times. The rearrangement uses TRBV7-2 and TRBJ1-1; 10 bases align to TRBD1. After removal of 5 bases from V and 0 bases from J, the junction contained 3 bases not matched to a gene. The V gene's germline CDR1 is SGHTA and CDR2 FQGNSA. CDR3 length equals 15 residues. CDR3 sequence reads: CASSRDRGLNTEAFF. Written as DNA, the CDR3 is TGTGCCAGCAGCCGGGACAGGGGATTGAACACTGAAGCTTTCTTT.

In its sample, this clonotype was seen many times. The V call is TRBV7-2, the J call TRBJ1-2; no reliable D call. Germline V gene lookup returns CDR1 SGHTA and CDR2 FQGNSA. This CDR3 has 12 residues. V was cut by 6 bases and J by 6 bases, with 11 bases left in between. The CDR3 nucleotides read TGTGCCAGCAGTTTATTAGGGAATGGCTACACCTTC. Translating gives CASSLLGNGYTF. Complete variable domain (other parts from reference TRBV7-2 and TRBJ1-2): GAGVSQSPSNKVTEKGKDVELRCDPISGHTALYWYRQSLGQGLEFLIYFQGNSAPDKSGLPSDRFSAERTGGSVSTLTIQRTQQEDSAVYLCASSLLGNGYTFGSGTRLTVV.